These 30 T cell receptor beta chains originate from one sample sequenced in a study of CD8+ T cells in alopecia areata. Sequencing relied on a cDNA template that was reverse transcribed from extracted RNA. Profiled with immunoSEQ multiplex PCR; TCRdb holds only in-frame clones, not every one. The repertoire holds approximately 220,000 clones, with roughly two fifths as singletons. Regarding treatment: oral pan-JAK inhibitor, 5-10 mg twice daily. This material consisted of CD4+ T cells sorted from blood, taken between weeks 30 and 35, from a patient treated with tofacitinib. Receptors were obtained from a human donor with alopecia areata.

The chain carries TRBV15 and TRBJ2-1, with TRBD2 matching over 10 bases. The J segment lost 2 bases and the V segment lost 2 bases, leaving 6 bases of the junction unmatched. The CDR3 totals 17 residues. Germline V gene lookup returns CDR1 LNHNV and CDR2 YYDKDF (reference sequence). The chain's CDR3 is CATSRLPSGRPYNEQFF. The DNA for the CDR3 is TGTGCCACCAGCAGATTGCCTAGCGGGAGACCCTACAATGAGCAGTTCTTC. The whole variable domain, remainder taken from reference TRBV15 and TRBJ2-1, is DAMVIQNPRYQVTQFGKPVTLSCSQTLNHNVMYWYQQKSSQAPKLLFHYYDKDFNNEADTPDNFQSRRPNTSFCFLDIRSPGLGDTAMYLCATSRLPSGRPYNEQFFGPGTRLTVL.

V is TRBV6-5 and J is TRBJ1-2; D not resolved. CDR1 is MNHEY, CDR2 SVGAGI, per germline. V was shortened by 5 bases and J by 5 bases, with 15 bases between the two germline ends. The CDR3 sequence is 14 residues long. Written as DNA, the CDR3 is TGTGCCAGCAGTCACAGTACCCTAGCTTATGGCTACACCTTC. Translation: CASSHSTLAYGYTF.

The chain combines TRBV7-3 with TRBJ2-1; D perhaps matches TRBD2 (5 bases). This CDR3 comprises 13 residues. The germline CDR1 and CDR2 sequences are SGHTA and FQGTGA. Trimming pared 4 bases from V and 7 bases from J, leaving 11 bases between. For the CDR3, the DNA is TGTGCCAGCAGCTCCTACGAGGGTAATGAGCAGTTCTTC. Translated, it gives CASSSYEGNEQFF.

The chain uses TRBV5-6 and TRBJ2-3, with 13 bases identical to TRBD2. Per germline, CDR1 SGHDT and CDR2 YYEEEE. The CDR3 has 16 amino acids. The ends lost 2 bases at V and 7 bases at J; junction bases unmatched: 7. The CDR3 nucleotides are TGTGCCAGCAGCTTATTTGAGACTAGCGGGAGGAATACGCAGTATTTT. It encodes CASSLFETSGRNTQYF.

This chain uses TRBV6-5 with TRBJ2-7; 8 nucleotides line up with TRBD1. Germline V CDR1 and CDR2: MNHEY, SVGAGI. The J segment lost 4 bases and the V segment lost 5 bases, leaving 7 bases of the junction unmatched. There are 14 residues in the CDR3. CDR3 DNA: TGTGCCAGCAGTAGGGACAGGACCCTTTACGAGCAGTACTTC. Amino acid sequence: CASSRDRTLYEQYF.

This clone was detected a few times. CDR3 residues: CASSDSVNTEAFF. For the CDR3, the DNA is TGTGCCAGCAGTGACAGTGTGAACACTGAAGCTTTCTTT. This chain uses TRBV2 with TRBJ1-1; D remains ambiguous. Germline V CDR1 and CDR2: SNHLY, FYNNEI. V was trimmed by 3 bases and J by 0 bases, leaving 5 bases between them. This CDR3 is built from 13 residues.

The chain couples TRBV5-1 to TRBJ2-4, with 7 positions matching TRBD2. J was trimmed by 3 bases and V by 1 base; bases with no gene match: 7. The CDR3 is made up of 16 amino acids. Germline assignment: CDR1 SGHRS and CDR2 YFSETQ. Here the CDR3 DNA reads TGCGCCAGCAGCTTGCATGGACTAGAAATCAAAAACATTCAGTACTTC. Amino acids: CASSLHGLEIKNIQYF.

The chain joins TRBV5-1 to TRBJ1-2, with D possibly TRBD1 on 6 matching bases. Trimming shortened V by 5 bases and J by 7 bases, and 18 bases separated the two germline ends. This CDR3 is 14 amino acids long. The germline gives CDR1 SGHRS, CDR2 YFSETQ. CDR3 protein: CASSHESGALGYTF. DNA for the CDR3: TGCGCCAGCAGTCACGAGTCGGGGGCTCTTGGCTACACCTTC.

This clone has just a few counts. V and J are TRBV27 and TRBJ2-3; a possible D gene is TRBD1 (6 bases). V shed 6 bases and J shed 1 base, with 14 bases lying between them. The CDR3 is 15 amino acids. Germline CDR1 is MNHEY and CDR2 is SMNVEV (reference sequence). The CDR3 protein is CASRPLRGGTDTQYF. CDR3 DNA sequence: TGTGCCAGCAGACCACTCAGGGGAGGCACAGATACGCAGTATTTT.

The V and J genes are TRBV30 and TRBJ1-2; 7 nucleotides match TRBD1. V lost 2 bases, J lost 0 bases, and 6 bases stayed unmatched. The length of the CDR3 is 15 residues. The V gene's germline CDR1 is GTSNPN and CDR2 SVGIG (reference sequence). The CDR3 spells CAWSIAGQSNYGYTF. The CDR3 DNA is TGTGCCTGGAGTATAGCGGGACAGTCTAACTATGGCTACACCTTC.

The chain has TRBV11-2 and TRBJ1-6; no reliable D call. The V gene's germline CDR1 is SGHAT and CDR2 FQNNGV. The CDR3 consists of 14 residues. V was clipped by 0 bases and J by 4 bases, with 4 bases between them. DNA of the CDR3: TGTGCCAGCAGCTTAGAAGGGTATAATTCACCCCTCCACTTT. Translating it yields CASSLEGYNSPLHF.

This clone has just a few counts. CDR3: CASSEQSGYGYTF. CDR3 sequence (DNA): TGTGCCAGCAGTGAACAGTCTGGGTATGGCTACACCTTC. This chain connects TRBV6-1 to TRBJ1-2; D remains ambiguous. The V end lost 2 bases, the J end lost 5 bases, and 9 bases lay between the germline ends. Germline-derived CDR1 and CDR2 are MNHNS and SASEGT. CDR3 length: 13 residues.

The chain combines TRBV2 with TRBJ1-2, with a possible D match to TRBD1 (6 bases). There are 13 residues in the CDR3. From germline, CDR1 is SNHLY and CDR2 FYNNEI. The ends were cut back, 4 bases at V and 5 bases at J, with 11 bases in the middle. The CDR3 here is CASSVTGMYGYTF. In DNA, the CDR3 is TGTGCCAGCAGTGTCACAGGGATGTATGGCTACACCTTC.

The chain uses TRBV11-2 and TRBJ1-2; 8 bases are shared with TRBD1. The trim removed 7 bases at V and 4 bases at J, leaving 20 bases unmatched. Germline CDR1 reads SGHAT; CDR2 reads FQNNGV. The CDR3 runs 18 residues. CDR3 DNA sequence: TGTGCCAGCATCCTAGGCAGGGGGCACAAGAAGGCGGTCTATGGCTACACCTTC. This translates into CASILGRGHKKAVYGYTF.

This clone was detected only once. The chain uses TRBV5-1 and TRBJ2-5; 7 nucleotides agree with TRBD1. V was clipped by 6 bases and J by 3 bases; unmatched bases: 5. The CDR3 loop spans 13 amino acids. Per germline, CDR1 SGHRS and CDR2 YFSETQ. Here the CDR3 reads CASTGTVEETQYF. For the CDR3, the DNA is TGCGCCAGCACCGGGACAGTAGAAGAGACCCAGTACTTC.

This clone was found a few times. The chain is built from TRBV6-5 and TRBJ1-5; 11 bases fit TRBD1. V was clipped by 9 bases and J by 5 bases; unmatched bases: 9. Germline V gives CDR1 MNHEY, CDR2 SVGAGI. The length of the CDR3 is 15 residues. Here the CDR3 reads CASKVGQGAYQPQHF. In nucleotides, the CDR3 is TGTGCCAGTAAGGTTGGACAGGGGGCTTATCAGCCCCAGCATTTT.

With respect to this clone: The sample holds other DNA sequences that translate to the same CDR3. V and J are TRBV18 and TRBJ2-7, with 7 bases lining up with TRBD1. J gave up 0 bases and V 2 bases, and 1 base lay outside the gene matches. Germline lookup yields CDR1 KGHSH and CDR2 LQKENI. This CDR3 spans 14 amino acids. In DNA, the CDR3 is TGTGCCAGCTCACCAGGGACAGACTCCTACGAGCAGTACTTC. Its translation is CASSPGTDSYEQYF.

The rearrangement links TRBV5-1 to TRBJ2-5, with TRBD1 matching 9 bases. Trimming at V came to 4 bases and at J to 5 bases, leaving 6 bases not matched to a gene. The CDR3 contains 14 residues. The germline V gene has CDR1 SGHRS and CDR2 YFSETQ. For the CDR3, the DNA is TGCGCCAGCAGCGGGCCCGGGACAGGGGAGACCCAGTACTTC. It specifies CASSGPGTGETQYF.

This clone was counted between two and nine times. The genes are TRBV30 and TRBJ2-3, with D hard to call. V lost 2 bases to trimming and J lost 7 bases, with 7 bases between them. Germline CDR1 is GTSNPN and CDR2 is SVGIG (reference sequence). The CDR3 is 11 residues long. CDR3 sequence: CAWSSSYTQYF. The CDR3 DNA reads TGTGCCTGGAGTTCCTCTTATACGCAGTATTTT.

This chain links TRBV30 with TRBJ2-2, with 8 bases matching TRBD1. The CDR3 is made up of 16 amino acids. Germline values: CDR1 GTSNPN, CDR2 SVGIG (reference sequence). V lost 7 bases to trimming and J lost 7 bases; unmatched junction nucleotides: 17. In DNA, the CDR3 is TGTGCCTCGAGAGGTCGGACAGGGAATTCTATCGGGGAGCTGTTTTTT. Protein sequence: CASRGRTGNSIGELFF.

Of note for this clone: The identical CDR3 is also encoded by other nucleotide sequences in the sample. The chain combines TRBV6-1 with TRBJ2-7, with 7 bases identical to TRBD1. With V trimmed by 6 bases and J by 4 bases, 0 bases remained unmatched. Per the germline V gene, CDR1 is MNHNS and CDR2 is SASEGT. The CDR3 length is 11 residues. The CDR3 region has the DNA TGTGCCAGCAGACAGGGGTACGAGCAGTACTTC. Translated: CASRQGYEQYF.

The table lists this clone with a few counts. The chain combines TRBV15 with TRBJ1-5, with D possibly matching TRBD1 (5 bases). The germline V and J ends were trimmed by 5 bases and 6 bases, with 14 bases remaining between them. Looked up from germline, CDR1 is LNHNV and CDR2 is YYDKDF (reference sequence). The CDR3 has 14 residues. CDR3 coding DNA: TGTGCCACCAGCCTCCCCCGGGGGGGTCAGCCCCAGCATTTT. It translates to CATSLPRGGQPQHF.

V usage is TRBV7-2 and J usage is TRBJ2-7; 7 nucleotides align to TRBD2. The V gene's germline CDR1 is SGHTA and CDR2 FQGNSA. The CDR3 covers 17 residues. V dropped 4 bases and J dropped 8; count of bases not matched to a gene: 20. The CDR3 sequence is CASSSGELIAGQSKQYF. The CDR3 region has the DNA TGTGCCAGCAGCTCTGGGGAGTTGATAGCGGGTCAAAGCAAGCAGTACTTC.

CDR3 loop: CASSLGLASKYQETQYF. DNA for the CDR3: TGCGCCAGCAGCCTTGGACTAGCGTCGAAGTACCAAGAGACCCAGTACTTC. V usage is TRBV5-1 and J usage is TRBJ2-5; 9 bases are shared with TRBD2. The V segment lost 4 bases and the J segment 0 bases; nucleotides outside the gene matches: 10. Germline V gene sequence: CDR1 SGHRS, CDR2 YFSETQ. The CDR3 extends over 17 amino acids. Filled out from reference TRBV5-1 and TRBJ2-5, the complete variable domain reads KAGVTQTPRYLIKTRGQQVTLSCSPISGHRSVSWYQQTPGQGLQFLFEYFSETQRNKGNFPGRFSGRQFSNSRSEMNVSTLELGDSALYLCASSLGLASKYQETQYFGPGTRLLVL.

CDR3 nucleotides: TGTGCCGAGGGTCTCCCCCTGGCCCTCCACTTT. This gives the protein CAEGLPLALHF. This rearrangement joins TRBV30 to TRBJ1-6, with D unclear. Trimming removed 8 bases from V and 14 bases from J, with 16 bases in between. This CDR3 region has 11 residues. Germline assignment: CDR1 GTSNPN and CDR2 SVGIG (reference sequence). The complete variable domain, with remaining parts taken from reference TRBV30 and TRBJ1-6, reads SQTIHQWPATLVQPVGSPLSLECTVEGTSNPNLYWYRQAAGRGLQLLFYSVGIGQISSEVPQNLSASRPQDRQFILSSKKLLLSDSGFYLCAEGLPLALHFGNGTRLTVT.

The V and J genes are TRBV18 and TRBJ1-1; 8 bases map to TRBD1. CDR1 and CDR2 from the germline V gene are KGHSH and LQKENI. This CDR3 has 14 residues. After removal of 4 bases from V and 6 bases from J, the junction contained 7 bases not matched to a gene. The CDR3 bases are TGTGCCAGCTCACAGGGACAGGCCCGTTCTGAAGCTTTCTTT. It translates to CASSQGQARSEAFF.

CDR3: CASSMGRMGYGYTF. The DNA of the CDR3 is TGTGCCAGCAGTATGGGACGGATGGGCTATGGCTACACCTTC. The chain is built from TRBV6-5 and TRBJ1-2; TRBD1 might be the D (5 bases). The CDR3 loop spans 14 amino acids. V lost 5 bases, J lost 4 bases, and 14 bases lay in between. Germline values: CDR1 MNHEY, CDR2 SVGAGI.

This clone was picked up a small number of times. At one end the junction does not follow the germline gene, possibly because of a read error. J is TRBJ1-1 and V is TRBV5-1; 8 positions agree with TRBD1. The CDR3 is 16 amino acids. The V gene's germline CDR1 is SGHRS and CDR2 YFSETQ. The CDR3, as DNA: TGCGCCAGCAGCAGACGGGTACAGGGGGTGAAGACTGAAGCTTTCTTT. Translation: CASSRRVQGVKTEAFF.

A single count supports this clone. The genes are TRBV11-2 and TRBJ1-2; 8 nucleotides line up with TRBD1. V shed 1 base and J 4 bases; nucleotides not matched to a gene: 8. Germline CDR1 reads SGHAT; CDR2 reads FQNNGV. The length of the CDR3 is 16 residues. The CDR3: CASSLGGTGGIYGYTF. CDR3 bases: TGTGCCAGCAGCTTAGGAGGGACAGGAGGGATCTATGGCTACACCTTC.

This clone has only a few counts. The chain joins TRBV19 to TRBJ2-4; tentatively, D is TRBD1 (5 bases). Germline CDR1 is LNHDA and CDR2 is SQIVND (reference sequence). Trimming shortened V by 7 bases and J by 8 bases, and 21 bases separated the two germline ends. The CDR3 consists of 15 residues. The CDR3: CASTPTLDRLYIQYF. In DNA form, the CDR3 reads TGTGCCAGTACCCCCACGCTTGACAGATTGTACATTCAGTACTTC.